This T cell receptor beta chain was sequenced during a study of T cell changes during pregnancy in multiple sclerosis (dated by TCRdb to about 2019). Background on the whole study: In women with multiple sclerosis, the researchers looked at how the T cell repertoire shifted as pregnancy progressed.

Notes on this clone: Its antigen remains undetermined. Qualities for individual bases were not recorded, and no much larger clone is one base off.

Inclusive of the bounding cysteine and phenylalanine, the CDR3 is 12 residues long. Kept here is only the CDR3 DNA, which spans 36 bases and is read in frame from base 1. The trim is 6 bases for V and 6 bases for J, with a gap of 9 bases between the germline ends. Per the germline V gene, MDHEN is the CDR1 and SYDVKM is the CDR2. The method was the immunoSEQ multiplex PCR assay. In its TCRdb copy, this immuneACCESS table keeps in-frame sequences only and misses some clones. Where compared with another copy, unresolved V genes explain less than half of these, and the others have no known cause. The sample table lists tens of thousands of clones, around 90% of them with a count of one. The top ten constitute around 0.9% of the sample.

This chain is built from TRBV28 and TRBJ2-1, and perhaps TRBD2 as D gene, on 5 matching bases. The sequence was collected from a female donor in good health, enrolled as a control in a pregnancy study. Sample: peripheral blood, taken in the first trimester of pregnancy. The DNA is as follows: TGTGCCAGCAGAGGACTGATCAATGAGCAGTTCTTC. Its translation reads: CASRGLINEQFF. Where the CDR3 stops, the reference TRBV28 and TRBJ2-1 genes take over; the full variable domain is DVKVTQSSRYLVKRTGEKVFLECVQDMDHENMFWYRQDPGLGLRLIYFSYDVKMKEKGDIPEGYSVSREKKERFSLILESASTNQTSMYLCASRGLINEQFFGPGTRLTVL.